One sample yielded the 31 T cell receptor beta chains listed below, sequenced in a study of regulatory T cells in long-lasting Graves disease. Time point defined: newly diagnosed GD, antithyroid drugs for less than 3 months. Preparation of the TCR library used RNA extracted from PBMCs. Through Arm-PCR of CDR3 regions and iRepertoire HTBI primers, TCR beta libraries were built. Via MiXCR, TCRdb re-called the multiplex PCR reads, giving one row per CDR3 protein. There are some 250,000 distinct CDR3 sequences in the sample; about 17% occur only once, and 12% to 15% lies in the top ten. Another study also made use of these data, one on T cells in Graves' hyperthyroidism and ophthalmopathy.

Sequencing was performed on peripheral blood mononuclear cells (PBMCs), taken at new diagnosis, from a patient treated with antithyroid drugs. All receptors derive from a woman aged 30 to 39 with Graves disease.

This clonotype has a count of ten or more. The chain is built from TRBV25-1 and TRBJ1-1, with D hard to call. Per the germline V gene, CDR1 is MGHDK and CDR2 is SYGVNS. CDR3 length: 13 amino acids. V was shortened by 4 bases and J by 4 bases, with 10 bases between the two germline ends. CDR3 in DNA: TGTGCCAGCAGTGGGCCTGGAGGCACTGAAGCTTTCTTT. Translated, it gives CASSGPGGTEAFF.

This clonotype came up many times. The chain links TRBV20-1 to TRBJ1-6; D not resolved. Deletions cut 5 bases from V and 3 bases from J, with 11 bases between. The CDR3 runs 14 residues. Germline V gene data show CDR1 as DFQATT and CDR2 as SNEGSKA (reference sequence). This CDR3 is CSAEDGGYNSPLHF. DNA of the CDR3: TGCAGTGCTGAAGACGGAGGCTATAATTCACCCCTCCACTTT.

This clonotype is a singleton in its sample. It is likely a read error, because the conserved phenylalanine at the end of the CDR3 is missing. This chain uses TRBV13 with TRBJ2-1; D not certain. This CDR3 has 12 residues. Germline values: CDR1 PRHDT, CDR2 FYEKMQ (reference sequence). CDR3 in amino acids: CASSPSGNEQFV. The CDR3, as DNA: TGCGCCAGCAGCCCAAGTGGTAATGAGCAGTTCGTC.

On this clonotype: This may be a read error: a much more frequent sequence differs by one nucleotide. This CDR3 is missing its conserved last phenylalanine or tryptophan, likely due to a read error. V is TRBV7-2 and J is TRBJ1-2, with 7 bases lining up with TRBD1. Trimming removed 5 bases from V and 4 bases from J; junction bases left unmatched: 7. Germline CDR1 is SGHTA and CDR2 is FQGNSA. The CDR3 sequence is 14 residues long. The CDR3 DNA is TGTGCCAGCAGCCAAGCAGGGACAGCCTATGGCTACACCTTA. Translation gives CASSQAGTAYGYTL.

In DNA, the CDR3 is TGTGCCAGCAGCTTGCAGGGGGTTTATAATTCACCCCTCCACTTT. Protein product: CASSLQGVYNSPLHF. J is TRBJ1-6 and V is TRBV7-2; 7 bases are a match to TRBD1. The J segment lost 4 bases and the V segment lost 3 bases, leaving 3 bases of the junction unmatched. CDR3 size: 15 residues. The germline V gene encodes CDR1 SGHTA and CDR2 FQGNSA.

This clonotype was counted at least ten times. The chain carries TRBV28 and TRBJ1-5, with D hard to call. Germline loops: CDR1 MDHEN, CDR2 SYDVKM. Trimming took 8 bases from V and 1 from J, leaving 12 bases between them. The CDR3 has 14 amino acids. The CDR3 sequence: CASSRSFSNQPQHF. The DNA of the CDR3 is TGTGCCAGCTCACGGAGTTTCAGCAATCAGCCCCAGCATTTT.

This clonotype was found many times. The V gene is TRBV12-3 or TRBV12-4, the J gene TRBJ2-7; D is perhaps TRBD2 (5 bases). The CDR3 runs to 17 residues. Trimming removed 2 bases at V and 0 bases at J, with 17 bases between. CDR3 amino acids: CASSLNHLGVISYEQYF. In nucleotides, the CDR3 is TGTGCCAGCAGTTTAAATCATCTCGGGGTCATCTCCTACGAGCAGTACTTC.

Details on this clonotype: A much larger clone differs by one base, so this may be a read error. The V and J genes are TRBV20-1 and TRBJ2-5; 8 bases line up with TRBD1. J gave up 5 bases and V 5 bases, and 7 bases lay outside the gene matches. The CDR3 consists of 13 residues. Germline V lookup: CDR1 DFQATT, CDR2 SNEGSKA (reference sequence). CDR3 bases: TGCAGTGCTGGAAAGGACAGGGTGGAGACCCAGTACTTC. Translated, it gives CSAGKDRVETQYF.

This clonotype was counted at least ten times. The rearrangement joins TRBV7-9 to TRBJ2-1, with a weak D call TRBD1 (6 bases). Germline CDR1 and CDR2: SEHNR and FQNEAQ (reference sequence). This CDR3 contains 16 residues. Trimming cost V 4 bases and J 2 bases, with 15 bases left between them. In DNA form, the CDR3 reads TGTGCCAGCAGCTCTCCCTCAGGGGCTACCTACAATGAGCAGTTCTTC. It encodes CASSSPSGATYNEQFF. The full variable domain, completed using reference TRBV7-9 and TRBJ2-1, is DTGVSQNPRHKITKRGQNVTFRCDPISEHNRLYWYRQTLGQGPEFLTYFQNEAQLEKSRLLSDRFSAERPKGSFSTLEIQRTEQGDSAMYLCASSSPSGATYNEQFFGPGTRLTVL.

The chain couples TRBV18 to TRBJ2-6; D remains unclear. The CDR3 totals 12 residues. Germline V gives CDR1 KGHSH, CDR2 LQKENI. The V end lost 8 bases, the J end lost 4 bases, and 6 bases lay between the germline ends. The CDR3 DNA reads as TGTGCCAGCCAAGCCGGGGCCAACGTCCTGACTTTC. Encoded protein: CASQAGANVLTF. Complete variable domain (other parts from reference TRBV18 and TRBJ2-6): NAGVMQNPRHLVRRRGQEARLRCSPMKGHSHVYWYRQLPEEGLKFMVYLQKENIIDESGMPKERFSAEFPKEGPSILRIQQVVRGDSAAYFCASQAGANVLTFGAGSRLTVL.

There are many counts of this clonotype. The chain uses TRBV12-3 or TRBV12-4 and TRBJ2-7; TRBD1 matches 9 bases. This CDR3 region has 16 residues. The junction had 12 bases not matched to a gene; V was cut back by 5 bases and J by 4 bases. CDR3 in amino acids: CASSPRPPGQGYEQYF. CDR3 DNA sequence: TGTGCCAGCAGTCCACGGCCTCCGGGACAGGGTTACGAGCAGTACTTC.

This clonotype was recorded many times. The V gene is TRBV7-9, the J gene TRBJ2-5; D is undetermined. Germline CDR1 is SEHNR and CDR2 is FQNEAQ (reference sequence). This CDR3 has 13 amino acids. Trimming cost V 0 bases and J 5 bases, with 7 bases left between them. This CDR3 reads CASSLALSETQYF. The CDR3 DNA reads TGTGCCAGCAGCTTAGCCCTTTCTGAGACCCAGTACTTC.

In its sample, this clonotype was seen many times. Here the CDR3 DNA reads TGTGCCAGCAGTTTCCAGGTTTCCTACGAGCAGTACTTC. Translating it yields CASSFQVSYEQYF. The rearrangement links TRBV12-3 or TRBV12-4 to TRBJ2-7; no definite D call. The V end lost 3 bases, the J end lost 1 base, and 7 bases lay between the germline ends. The CDR3 has 13 residues.

This clonotype was found a few times. CDR3 bases: TGTGCCACCAGTGACCTGCAAGAGACCCAGTACTTC. Translated, it gives CATSDLQETQYF. V and J are TRBV24-1 and TRBJ2-5; D call uncertain. V was clipped by 4 bases and J by 2 bases, with 4 bases between them. Per germline, CDR1 KGHDR and CDR2 SFDVKD. The CDR3 consists of 12 residues.

In this sample, this clonotype turned up many times. The chain links TRBV5-1 to TRBJ2-3, with a weak D call TRBD2 (5 bases). CDR3 length: 16 residues. Germline loops: CDR1 SGHRS, CDR2 YFSETQ. Trimming took 1 base from V and 3 from J, leaving 15 bases between them. The chain's CDR3 is CASSLSSGRGTDTQYF. For the CDR3, the DNA is TGCGCCAGCAGCTTGAGTTCTGGGCGAGGGACAGATACGCAGTATTTT. Drawing the rest from reference TRBV5-1 and TRBJ2-3, the complete variable domain is KAGVTQTPRYLIKTRGQQVTLSCSPISGHRSVSWYQQTPGQGLQFLFEYFSETQRNKGNFPGRFSGRQFSNSRSEMNVSTLELGDSALYLCASSLSSGRGTDTQYFGPGTRLTVL.

This clonotype was seen ten or more times. The chain carries TRBV28 and TRBJ1-3; no firm D call. V lost 0 bases to trimming and J lost 2 bases, with 5 bases between them. The CDR3 spans 14 residues. Germline V gene lookup returns CDR1 MDHEN and CDR2 SYDVKM. In DNA form, the CDR3 reads TGTGCCAGCAGTTTATGGTGGACTGGAAACACCATATATTTT. This sequence encodes CASSLWWTGNTIYF.

This clonotype was observed many times. The chain carries TRBV20-1 and TRBJ1-1; TRBD1 is a possible D gene (6 bases). Germline V gives CDR1 DFQATT, CDR2 SNEGSKA (reference sequence). V dropped 5 bases and J dropped 3 bases, with 16 bases sitting between them. The CDR3 loop spans 14 amino acids. Here the CDR3 reads CSARGGGLDTEAFF. The CDR3 bases are TGCAGTGCTCGGGGTGGGGGGCTCGACACTGAAGCTTTCTTT.

This clonotype occurred many times. The chain carries TRBV13 and TRBJ1-2, with a tentative D call TRBD1 (6 bases). Per germline, CDR1 PRHDT and CDR2 FYEKMQ (reference sequence). The germline V and J ends were trimmed by 5 bases and 2 bases, with 24 bases remaining between them. This CDR3 region has 18 residues. The CDR3 loop is CASSPERVGGQKNYGYTF. CDR3 DNA sequence: TGTGCCAGCAGCCCAGAGCGGGTAGGGGGGCAGAAGAACTATGGCTACACCTTC.

This clonotype has ten or more counts. The chain joins TRBV20-1 to TRBJ1-1; 9 nucleotides match TRBD1. With V trimmed by 1 base and J by 3 bases, 9 bases remained unmatched. Germline CDR1 is DFQATT and CDR2 is SNEGSKA (reference sequence). This CDR3 has 16 amino acids. Here the CDR3 DNA reads TGCAGTGCTAGAGTGGTCCCCGACAGGGGGTACACTGAAGCTTTCTTT. Translated: CSARVVPDRGYTEAFF.

This clonotype was detected many times. The rearrangement joins TRBV6-1 to TRBJ1-1; TRBD1 matches at 7 bases. Germline V gene data show CDR1 as MNHNS and CDR2 as SASEGT. J gave up 4 bases and V 5 bases, and 7 bases lay outside the gene matches. The CDR3 loop spans 14 amino acids. CDR3 sequence: CASSLRQGGTEAFF. The CDR3 bases are TGTGCCAGCAGTCTGAGACAGGGAGGCACTGAAGCTTTCTTT.

This clonotype was counted ten times or more. The chain carries TRBV5-1 and TRBJ1-2, with D uncertain. The V end was cut by 0 bases, the J end by 6 bases, with 9 bases between. This CDR3 is 13 amino acids long. Germline V gene data show CDR1 as SGHRS and CDR2 as YFSETQ. In DNA form, the CDR3 reads TGCGCCAGCAGCTTGGCACTCGGGGATGGCTACACCTTC. Protein sequence: CASSLALGDGYTF.

At least ten counts were recorded for this clonotype. The J gene is TRBJ2-2, the V gene TRBV5-1, with TRBD1 matching over 10 bases. Germline CDR1 and CDR2: SGHRS and YFSETQ. Trimming cost V 3 bases and J 5 bases; bases outside gene matches: 7. The CDR3 is made up of 16 amino acids. The CDR3 region is CASSSPGTGVTGELFF. The CDR3, as DNA: TGCGCCAGCAGCTCACCCGGGACAGGGGTGACCGGGGAGCTGTTTTTT.

In this sample, this clonotype turned up many times. The chain uses TRBV15 and TRBJ2-1; possibly TRBD1 for D (5 bases). The CDR3 has 14 amino acids. Germline V lookup: CDR1 LNHNV, CDR2 YYDKDF (reference sequence). V was pared by 1 base and J by 9 bases, with 13 bases between. The CDR3 bases are TGTGCCACCAGCAGAGCGGGTTCAGGGTCTGAGCAGTTCTTC. It is translated as CATSRAGSGSEQFF.

This clonotype was observed many times. This chain uses TRBV12-3 or TRBV12-4 with TRBJ1-1; 7 bases align to TRBD1. The CDR3 has 15 amino acids. Trimming removed 5 bases from V and 0 bases from J; junction bases left unmatched: 6. The CDR3 sequence: CASSQGGGMNTEAFF. CDR3 bases: TGTGCCAGCAGTCAGGGGGGGGGGATGAACACTGAAGCTTTCTTT.

This chain uses TRBV10-3 with TRBJ1-3; no firm D call. The CDR3 loop spans 16 amino acids. Germline CDR1 reads ENHRY; CDR2 reads SYGVKD. V dropped 2 bases and J dropped 3 bases, with 14 bases sitting between them. Here the CDR3 reads CAISENRGLNGNTIYF. The CDR3 nucleotides are TGTGCCATCAGTGAGAATAGAGGTTTAAATGGAAACACCATATATTTT.

This clonotype was detected ten times or more. The chain has TRBV3-1 and TRBJ1-1; 8 bases are shared with TRBD1. This CDR3 is built from 14 residues. The junction had 5 bases not matched to a gene; V was cut back by 4 bases and J by 4 bases. The germline gives CDR1 LGHDT, CDR2 YNNKEL (reference sequence). The CDR3 loop is CASSLQGAPTEAFF. In DNA form, the CDR3 reads TGTGCCAGCAGCCTGCAGGGGGCGCCCACTGAAGCTTTCTTT.

Written as DNA, the CDR3 is TGTGCCAGCAGCCACGAGCGGGGGGCGAGCACAGATACGCAGTATTTT. Its translation is CASSHERGASTDTQYF. The chain combines TRBV12-3 or TRBV12-4 with TRBJ2-3; TRBD2 aligns across 9 bases. Germline trimming cut 6 bases from V and 0 bases from J; bases unmatched to any gene: 7. The CDR3 is 16 amino acids.

This clonotype was seen ten or more times. This rearrangement joins TRBV5-1 to TRBJ2-1, with 10 bases aligning to TRBD1. J gave up 0 bases and V 4 bases, and 4 bases lay outside the gene matches. The CDR3 length is 16 residues. Germline V CDR1 and CDR2: SGHRS, YFSETQ. The CDR3 DNA reads as TGCGCCAGCAGCCCACGGACAGGGGGCTCCTACAATGAGCAGTTCTTC. This codes for CASSPRTGGSYNEQFF.

Ten or more counts support this clonotype. The chain has TRBV27 and TRBJ2-2; 10 bases line up with TRBD1. The CDR3 loop spans 16 amino acids. V trimming: 5 bases; J trimming: 5 bases; junction bases outside the gene matches: 8. The germline CDR1 and CDR2 sequences are MNHEY and SMNVEV (reference sequence). CDR3 amino acids: CASSTGDRGRTGELFF. Written as DNA, the CDR3 is TGTGCCAGCAGTACAGGGGACAGGGGAAGAACCGGGGAGCTGTTTTTT.

The sample holds many counts of this clonotype. The rearrangement links TRBV5-1 to TRBJ2-5; TRBD2 matches 7 bases. The CDR3 has 14 amino acids. Germline trimming cut 5 bases from V and 3 bases from J; bases unmatched to any gene: 7. Germline lookup yields CDR1 SGHRS and CDR2 YFSETQ. The CDR3 reads CASRLLATEETQYF. The CDR3 coding sequence is TGCGCCAGCAGGCTACTAGCGACCGAAGAGACCCAGTACTTC.

As regards this clonotype: Since a much larger clone is just one base distant, this may be a read error. The chain has TRBV11-2 and TRBJ1-2; no clear D gene. Trimming took 7 bases from V and 0 from J, leaving 9 bases between them. The CDR3 is 13 residues long. Germline-derived CDR1 and CDR2 are SGHAT and FQNNGV. As DNA, the CDR3 is TGTGCCAGCAACTTGCCTTCTAACTATGGCTACACCTTC. Translation gives CASNLPSNYGYTF.